This TCR beta chain was recorded in a study of blood T cell repertoires in COVID-19 (dated by TCRdb to 2018 to 2020). Concerning the study at large: Samples from collaborators originated in the United States, Italy and Spain and spanned both the acute and convalescent phases of COVID-19. The prospective study material was composed of cDNA or gDNA derived from T cells, B-cell-depleted T cells, or PBMCs. Subjects who had been exposed to COVID-19, were actively infected with it, or had recovered from it provided the deeply sampled blood TCRbeta repertoires that made up the dataset. The repertoires were released in a freely available public database meant as a resource for research on the immune response to SARS-CoV-2. The samples were drawn from the first 160 participants of the ongoing ImmuneRACE study and from over a thousand subjects provided by 6 global collaborators. Nearly every sample came with metadata listing a de-identified subject ID, COVID-19 status, age in years and sex. Where available, HLA class I and class II types were obtained from metadata supplied by the sample provider rather than from assay-based typing.

General findings and caveats noted by the study authors: The amount of clinical and demographic metadata varied by source and participant and was provided uncurated.

Samples from volunteer blood donors who had recovered from COVID-19 were contributed by a second Seattle source. The collaborating institutions used their own protocols to collect whole blood in K2EDTA tubes. For TCRbeta analysis, collaborators shipped samples in one of three forms: frozen whole blood, isolated PBMCs, or DNA extracted from either of those sample types. V ends up 3 bases short and J 0 bases short, with an unmatched junction base count of 5. As encoded in the germline V gene (reference sequence), CDR1 is GTSNPN while CDR2 is SVGIG. Taken from cysteine to phenylalanine, the CDR3 has 15 residues. Of the read, only the CDR3 DNA is kept; its 45 bases are in frame from base 1. Notes on this clone: Its target antigen remains unknown. Qualities for individual bases were not recorded, and no much larger clone is one base off.

TCRbeta CDR3 regions were amplified from genomic DNA by means of the immunoSEQ Assay, a bias-controlled multiplex PCR. As for the original processing: The number of nucleated cells in each sample was estimated by amplification of reference gene primers within the assay. Sequence reads were collapsed and filtered to measure the absolute abundance of every unique TCRbeta CDR3 rearrangement. For each sample, productive Simpson clonality was calculated by taking the square root of Simpson's diversity index across productive rearrangements. Drawn from immuneACCESS, this table holds only the in-frame rearrangements with V and J called that TCRdb kept. Clones are partly lost; checked studies trace under half to an unresolved V gene and leave the rest unexplained. That table supplies the V and J calls and clone size; D and trimming were determined from the DNA. Across this sample there are roughly 160,000 clones, with roughly 86% seen only once. The ten largest make up under 5% of the sample.

Sequencing was done on a sample of peripheral blood. The chain couples TRBV30 to TRBJ1-5; 7 junctional bases match TRBD1. This TCR was recovered from a woman aged 55-69 years who had recovered from COVID-19. The nucleotide sequence is given as TGTGCCTGGAGGCCGGGACAGCATAGCAATCAGCCCCAGCATTTT. Its protein reads: CAWRPGQHSNQPQHF.